The clone carrying this T cell receptor beta chain was seen a handful of times. The antigen remains unidentified. CDR1 and CDR2 (germline): DFQATT, SNEGSKA (reference sequence). CDR3 length equals 14 residues. V gave up 8 bases and J gave up 3 bases, with 18 bases separating them. These data originate in a study of post-analysis software for immune sequencing data. Study-level points and caveats: A few TRBV segments (TRBV5-6, TRBV5-1 and TRBV20-1 among them) occurred more frequently in patients than in controls.

TCR beta cDNA libraries included unique molecular identifiers. Via MiXCR, TCRdb re-called the PCR reads, giving one row per CDR3 protein. The sample consists of roughly 730,000 distinct CDR3 sequences, roughly 30% of them appearing once. This clonotype was obtained from a girl aged 5 to 17 with multiple sclerosis. Sequenced: blood. V gene TRBV20-1 combines with J gene TRBJ2-3, with D unresolved. The CDR3 DNA follows: TGCAGTCCCCAGCACGGCGTAGTGACAGATACGCAGTATTTT. It specifies CSPQHGVVTDTQYF.